This passage covers 2 T cell receptor beta chains from one sample sequenced in a study of T-cell reconstitution after alpha-beta-depleted transplantation in children. The TCRbeta library incorporated unique molecular identifiers. TCRdb processed the PCR reads anew with MiXCR; each CDR3 protein has one entry. Altogether about 230,000 distinct CDR3 sequences are present, 9.5% to 13% being singletons, with the ten largest covering 28%. This specimen was PBMCs, taken before TCRalphabeta/CD19-depleted stem cell transplant. These receptors all stem from a child younger than two with acute myeloid leukemia, due to receive a stem cell transplant.

As concerns this clonotype: Possible read error: a much larger clone is one base away. V gene TRBV20-1 combines with J gene TRBJ1-2, with 8 positions matching TRBD1. From germline, CDR1 is DFQATT and CDR2 SNEGSKA (reference sequence). This CDR3 region has 16 residues. V gave up 6 bases and J gave up 4 bases; unmatched junction bases: 16. Written as DNA, the CDR3 is TGCAGTGCCGAAGGCCCTAGGCAGGGGGCTCCCTATGGCTACACCTTC. Its protein is CSAEGPRQGAPYGYTF.

This clonotype was seen many times. The chain links TRBV2 to TRBJ2-7; TRBD2 is a possible D gene (5 bases). V was cut by 4 bases and J by 4 bases, with 8 bases left in between. Germline V CDR1 and CDR2: SNHLY, FYNNEI. There are 12 residues in the CDR3. In DNA form, the CDR3 reads TGTGCCAGCAGTGTCCGAGGGTACGAGCAGTACTTC. Translated: CASSVRGYEQYF. Combining the CDR3 with reference TRBV2 and TRBJ2-7 gives the whole variable domain EPEVTQTPSHQVTQMGQEVILRCVPISNHLYFYWYRQILGQKVEFLVSFYNNEISEKSEIFDDQFSVERPDGSNFTLKIRSTKLEDSAMYFCASSVRGYEQYFGPGTRLTVT.